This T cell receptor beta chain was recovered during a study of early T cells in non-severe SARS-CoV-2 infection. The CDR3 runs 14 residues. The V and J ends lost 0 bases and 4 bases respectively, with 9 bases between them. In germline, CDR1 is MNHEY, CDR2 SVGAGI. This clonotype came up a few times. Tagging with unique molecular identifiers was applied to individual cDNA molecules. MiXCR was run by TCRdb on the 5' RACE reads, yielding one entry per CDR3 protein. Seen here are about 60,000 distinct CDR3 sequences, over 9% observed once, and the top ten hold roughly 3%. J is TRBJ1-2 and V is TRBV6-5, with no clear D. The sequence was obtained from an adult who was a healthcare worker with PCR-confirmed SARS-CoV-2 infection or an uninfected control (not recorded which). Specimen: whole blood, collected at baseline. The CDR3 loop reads CASSYSQAPYGYTF. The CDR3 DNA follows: TGTGCCAGCAGTTACTCCCAGGCGCCCTATGGCTACACCTTC.